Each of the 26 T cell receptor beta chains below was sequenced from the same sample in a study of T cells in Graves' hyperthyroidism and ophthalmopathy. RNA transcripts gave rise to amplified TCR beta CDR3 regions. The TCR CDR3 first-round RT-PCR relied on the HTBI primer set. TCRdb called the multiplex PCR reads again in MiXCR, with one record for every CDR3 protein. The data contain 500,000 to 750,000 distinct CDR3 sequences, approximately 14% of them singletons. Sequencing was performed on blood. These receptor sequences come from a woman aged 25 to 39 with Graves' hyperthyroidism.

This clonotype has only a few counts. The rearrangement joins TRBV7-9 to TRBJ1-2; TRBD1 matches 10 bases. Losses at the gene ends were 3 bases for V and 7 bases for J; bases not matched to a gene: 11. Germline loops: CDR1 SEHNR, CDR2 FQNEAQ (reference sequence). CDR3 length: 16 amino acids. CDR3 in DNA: TGTGCCAGCAGCTTGGCCGGGACAGGGGTACTGTTTGGCTACACCTTC. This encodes CASSLAGTGVLFGYTF. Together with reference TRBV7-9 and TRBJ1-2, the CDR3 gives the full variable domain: DTGVSQNPRHKITKRGQNVTFRCDPISEHNRLYWYRQTLGQGPEFLTYFQNEAQLEKSRLLSDRFSAERPKGSFSTLEIQRTEQGDSAMYLCASSLAGTGVLFGYTFGSGTRLTVV.

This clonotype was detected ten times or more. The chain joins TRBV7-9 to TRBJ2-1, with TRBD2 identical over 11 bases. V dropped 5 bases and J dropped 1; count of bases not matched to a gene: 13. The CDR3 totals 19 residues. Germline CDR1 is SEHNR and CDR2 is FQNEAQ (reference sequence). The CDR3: CASSTTSGTKRRSYNEQFF. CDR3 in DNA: TGTGCCAGCAGCACGACTAGCGGGACCAAGAGGAGGTCCTACAATGAGCAGTTCTTC.

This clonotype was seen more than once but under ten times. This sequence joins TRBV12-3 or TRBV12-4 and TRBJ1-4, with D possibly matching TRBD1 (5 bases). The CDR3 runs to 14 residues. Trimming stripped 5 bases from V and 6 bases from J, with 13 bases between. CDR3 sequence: CASSKTAKHEKLFF. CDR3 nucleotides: TGTGCCAGCAGTAAGACAGCGAAGCATGAAAAACTGTTTTTT.

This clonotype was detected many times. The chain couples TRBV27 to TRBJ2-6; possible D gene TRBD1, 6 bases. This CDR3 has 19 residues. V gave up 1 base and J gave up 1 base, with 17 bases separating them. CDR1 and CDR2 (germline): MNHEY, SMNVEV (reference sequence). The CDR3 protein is CASSLYSGQLHSGANVLTF. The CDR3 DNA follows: TGTGCCAGCAGTTTATATTCTGGACAGCTACATTCTGGGGCCAACGTCCTGACTTTC.

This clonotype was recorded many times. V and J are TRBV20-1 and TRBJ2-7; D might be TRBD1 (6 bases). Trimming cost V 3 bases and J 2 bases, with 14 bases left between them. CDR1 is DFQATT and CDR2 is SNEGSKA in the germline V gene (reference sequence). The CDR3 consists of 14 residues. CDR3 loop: CSARAWGQAYEQYF. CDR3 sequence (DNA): TGCAGTGCTAGGGCCTGGGGACAAGCCTACGAGCAGTACTTC.

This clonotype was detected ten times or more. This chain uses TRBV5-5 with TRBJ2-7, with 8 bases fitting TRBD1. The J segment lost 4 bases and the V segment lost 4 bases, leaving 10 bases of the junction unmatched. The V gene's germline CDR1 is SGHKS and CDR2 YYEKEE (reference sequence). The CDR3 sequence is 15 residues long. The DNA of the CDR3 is TGTGCCAGCAGCGTAGATCCCGACAGGGGATACGAGCAGTACTTC. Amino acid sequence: CASSVDPDRGYEQYF.

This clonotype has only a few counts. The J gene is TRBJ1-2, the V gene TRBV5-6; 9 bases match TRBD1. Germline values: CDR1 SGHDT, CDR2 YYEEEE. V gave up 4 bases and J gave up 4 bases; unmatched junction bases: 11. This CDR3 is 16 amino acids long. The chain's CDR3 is CASSPFLQGASYGYTF. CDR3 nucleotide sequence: TGTGCCAGCAGCCCATTTCTACAGGGGGCTAGCTATGGCTACACCTTC.

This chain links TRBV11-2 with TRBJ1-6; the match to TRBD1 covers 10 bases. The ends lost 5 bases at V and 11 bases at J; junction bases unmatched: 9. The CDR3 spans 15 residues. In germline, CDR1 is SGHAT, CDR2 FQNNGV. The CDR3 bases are TGTGCCAGCAGCGTAAACCGGGACAGGGGTACACCCCTCCACTTT. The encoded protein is CASSVNRDRGTPLHF.

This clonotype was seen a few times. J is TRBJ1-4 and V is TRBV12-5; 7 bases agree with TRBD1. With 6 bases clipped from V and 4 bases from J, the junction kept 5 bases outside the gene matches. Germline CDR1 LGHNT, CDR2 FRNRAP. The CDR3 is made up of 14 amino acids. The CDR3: CASGAGTDNEKLFF. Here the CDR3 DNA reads TGTGCTAGTGGGGCCGGGACAGATAATGAAAAACTGTTTTTT.

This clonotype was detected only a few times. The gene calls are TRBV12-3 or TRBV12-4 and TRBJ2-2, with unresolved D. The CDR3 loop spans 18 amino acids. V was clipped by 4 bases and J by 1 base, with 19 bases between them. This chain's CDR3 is CASSSNAKSWGNTGELFF. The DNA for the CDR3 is TGTGCCAGCAGTTCGAACGCTAAAAGTTGGGGGAACACCGGGGAGCTGTTTTTT.

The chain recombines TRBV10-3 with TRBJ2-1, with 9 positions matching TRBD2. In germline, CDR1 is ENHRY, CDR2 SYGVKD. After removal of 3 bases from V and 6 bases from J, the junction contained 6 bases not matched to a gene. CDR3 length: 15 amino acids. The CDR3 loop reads CAISERLADLNEQFF. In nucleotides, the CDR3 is TGTGCCATCAGTGAACGACTAGCGGACCTCAATGAGCAGTTCTTC.

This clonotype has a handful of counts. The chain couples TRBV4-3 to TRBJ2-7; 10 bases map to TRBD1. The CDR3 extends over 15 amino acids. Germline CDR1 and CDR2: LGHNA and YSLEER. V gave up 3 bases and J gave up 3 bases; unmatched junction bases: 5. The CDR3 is CASSHRGQGSYEQYF. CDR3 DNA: TGCGCCAGCAGCCATCGGGGACAGGGGAGCTACGAGCAGTACTTC.

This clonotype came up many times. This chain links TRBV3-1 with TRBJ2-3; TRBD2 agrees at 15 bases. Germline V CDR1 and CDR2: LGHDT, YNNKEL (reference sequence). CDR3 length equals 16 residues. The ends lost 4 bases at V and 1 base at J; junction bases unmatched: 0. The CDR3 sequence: CASSRTSGRGTDTQYF. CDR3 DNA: TGTGCCAGCAGCCGGACTAGCGGGAGGGGCACAGATACGCAGTATTTT.

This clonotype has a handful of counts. CDR3 bases: TGTGCCAGCAGCCACCCGGGCACAGATACGCAGTATTTT. Encoded protein: CASSHPGTDTQYF. The V call is TRBV3-1, the J call TRBJ2-3; D is ambiguous. Trimming cost V 3 bases and J 1 base, with 5 bases left between them. This CDR3 spans 13 amino acids. Germline values: CDR1 LGHDT, CDR2 YNNKEL (reference sequence).

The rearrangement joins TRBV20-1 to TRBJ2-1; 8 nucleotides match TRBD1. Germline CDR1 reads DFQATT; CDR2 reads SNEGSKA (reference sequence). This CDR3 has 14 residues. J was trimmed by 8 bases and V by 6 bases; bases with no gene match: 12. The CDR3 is CSANSGGGGDEQFF. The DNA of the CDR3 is TGCAGTGCCAATTCAGGGGGCGGTGGCGATGAGCAGTTCTTC.

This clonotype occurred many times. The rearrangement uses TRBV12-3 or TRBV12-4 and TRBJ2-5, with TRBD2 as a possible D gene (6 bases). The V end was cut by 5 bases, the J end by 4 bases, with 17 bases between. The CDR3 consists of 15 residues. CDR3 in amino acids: CASSRGLTLGETQYF. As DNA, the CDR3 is TGTGCCAGCAGTCGGGGACTGACTCTAGGAGAGACCCAGTACTTC.

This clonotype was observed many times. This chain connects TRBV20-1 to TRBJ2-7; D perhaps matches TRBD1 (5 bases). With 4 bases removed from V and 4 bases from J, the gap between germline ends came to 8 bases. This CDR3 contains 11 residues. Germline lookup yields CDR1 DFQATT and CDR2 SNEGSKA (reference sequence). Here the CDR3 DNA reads TGCAGTGCTAAGGACAAATACGAGCAGTACTTC. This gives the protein CSAKDKYEQYF.

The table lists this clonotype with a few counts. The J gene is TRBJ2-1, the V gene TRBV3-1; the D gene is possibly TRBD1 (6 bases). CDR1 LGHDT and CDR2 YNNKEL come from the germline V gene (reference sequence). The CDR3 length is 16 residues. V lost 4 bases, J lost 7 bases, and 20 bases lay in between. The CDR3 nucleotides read TGTGCCAGCAGCCTCCGGGCGGCAGGGACACGGAATGAGCAGTTCTTC. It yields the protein CASSLRAAGTRNEQFF.

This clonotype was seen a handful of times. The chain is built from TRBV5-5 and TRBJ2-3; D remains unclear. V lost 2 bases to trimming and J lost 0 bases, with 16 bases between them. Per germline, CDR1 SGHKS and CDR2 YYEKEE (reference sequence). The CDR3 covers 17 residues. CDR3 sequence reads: CASSFRPPWASTDTQYF. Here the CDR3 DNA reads TGTGCCAGCAGCTTCAGGCCTCCGTGGGCTAGCACAGATACGCAGTATTTT.

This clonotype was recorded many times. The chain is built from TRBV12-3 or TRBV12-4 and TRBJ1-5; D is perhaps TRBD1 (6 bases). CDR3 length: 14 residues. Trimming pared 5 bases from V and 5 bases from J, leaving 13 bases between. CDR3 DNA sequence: TGTGCCAGCAGTCCCACAGGGCTCCATCAGCCCCAGCATTTT. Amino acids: CASSPTGLHQPQHF.

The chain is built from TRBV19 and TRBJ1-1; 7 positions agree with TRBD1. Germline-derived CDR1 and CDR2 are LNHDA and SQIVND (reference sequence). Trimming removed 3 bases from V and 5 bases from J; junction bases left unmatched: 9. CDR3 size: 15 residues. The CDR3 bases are TGTGCCAGTAGTATGGACAGGTACGTCAAAACTGAAGCTTTCTTT. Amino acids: CASSMDRYVKTEAFF.

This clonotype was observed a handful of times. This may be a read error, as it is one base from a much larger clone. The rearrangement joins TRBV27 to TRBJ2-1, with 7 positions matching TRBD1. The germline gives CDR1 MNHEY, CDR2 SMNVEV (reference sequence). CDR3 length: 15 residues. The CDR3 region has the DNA TGTGCCAGCAGTTTAAGGGACAGCTCCTACAGTGAGCAGTTCTTC. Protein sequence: CASSLRDSSYSEQFF.

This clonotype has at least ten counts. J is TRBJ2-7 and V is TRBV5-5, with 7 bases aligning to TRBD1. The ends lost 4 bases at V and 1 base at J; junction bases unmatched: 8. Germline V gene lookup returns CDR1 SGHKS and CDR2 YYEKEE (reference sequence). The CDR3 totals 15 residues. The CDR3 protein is CASSRSRQGSYEQYF. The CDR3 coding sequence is TGTGCCAGCAGCCGCTCAAGACAGGGATCCTACGAGCAGTACTTC.

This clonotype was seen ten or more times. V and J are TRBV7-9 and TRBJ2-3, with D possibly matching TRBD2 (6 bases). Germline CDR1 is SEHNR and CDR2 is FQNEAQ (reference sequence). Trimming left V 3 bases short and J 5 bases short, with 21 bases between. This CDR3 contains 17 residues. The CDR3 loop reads CASSLPGAGVPGDTQYF. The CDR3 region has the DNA TGTGCCAGCAGCTTGCCCGGAGCGGGCGTACCGGGAGATACGCAGTATTTT.

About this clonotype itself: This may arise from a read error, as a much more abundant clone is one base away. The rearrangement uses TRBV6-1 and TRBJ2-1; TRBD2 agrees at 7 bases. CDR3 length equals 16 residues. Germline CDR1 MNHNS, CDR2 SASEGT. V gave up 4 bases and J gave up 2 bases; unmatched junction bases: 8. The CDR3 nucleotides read TGTGCCAGCAGTGGGAGACGGGAGGTAGCCTACAATGAGCAGTTCTTC. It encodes CASSGRREVAYNEQFF.

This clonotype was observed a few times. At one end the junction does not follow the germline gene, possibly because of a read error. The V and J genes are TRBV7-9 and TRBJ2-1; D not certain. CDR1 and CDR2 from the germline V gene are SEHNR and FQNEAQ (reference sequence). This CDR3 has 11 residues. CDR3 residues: CASSLGEVELF. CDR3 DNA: TGTGCCAGCAGCTTGGGTGAGGTTGAGCTCTTC.